These 15 T cell receptor beta chains were sequenced from one sample in a study of blood T cell repertoires in COVID-19. Here immunoSEQ multiplex PCR was the method, and the copy in TCRdb shows in-frame clones only, minus some. The sample holds about 88,000 clones, about 85% seen once. Input material: peripheral blood. The receptor set was obtained from a woman in her 70s with acute or convalescent COVID-19.

This clone occurred once. The gene calls are TRBV19 and TRBJ1-3; D is uncertain. Germline CDR1 is LNHDA and CDR2 is SQIVND (reference sequence). V was trimmed by 2 bases and J by 0 bases, leaving 5 bases between them. This CDR3 contains 14 residues. CDR3 nucleotides: TGTGCCAGTAGTATATCCGGCTCTGGAAACACCATATATTTT. It encodes CASSISGSGNTIYF.

The chain employs TRBV12-3 or TRBV12-4 and TRBJ2-7, with 9 bases fitting TRBD2. The CDR3 length is 13 residues. Trimming took 1 base from V and 9 from J; bases not matched to a gene: 4. In DNA, the CDR3 is TGTGCCAGCAGTTTAGGGGGACTAGCCCCGCAGTACGTC. Amino acids: CASSLGGLAPQYV.

The V call is TRBV30, the J call TRBJ2-3, with 9 bases that match TRBD1. Germline V CDR1 and CDR2: GTSNPN, SVGIG (reference sequence). With 3 bases clipped from V and 0 bases from J, the junction kept 4 bases outside the gene matches. CDR3 length equals 15 residues. CDR3 region: CAWSVGTGSTDTQYF. DNA of the CDR3: TGTGCCTGGAGCGTAGGGACAGGGAGCACAGATACGCAGTATTTT. The complete variable domain, with remaining parts taken from reference TRBV30 and TRBJ2-3, reads SQTIHQWPATLVQPVGSPLSLECTVEGTSNPNLYWYRQAAGRGLQLLFYSVGIGQISSEVPQNLSASRPQDRQFILSSKKLLLSDSGFYLCAWSVGTGSTDTQYFGPGTRLTVL.

The genes are TRBV7-2 and TRBJ1-1; maybe TRBD1 (5 bases). With 4 bases removed from V and 1 base from J, the gap between germline ends came to 16 bases. The CDR3 is made up of 16 amino acids. The V gene's germline CDR1 is SGHTA and CDR2 FQGNSA. The CDR3 loop is CASSSAPLTGNTEAFF. In DNA, the CDR3 is TGTGCCAGCAGCTCGGCCCCCTTAACAGGGAACACTGAAGCTTTCTTT. The full variable domain, rest sourced from reference TRBV7-2 and TRBJ1-1, is GAGVSQSPSNKVTEKGKDVELRCDPISGHTALYWYRQSLGQGLEFLIYFQGNSAPDKSGLPSDRFSAERTGGSVSTLTIQRTQQEDSAVYLCASSSAPLTGNTEAFFGQGTRLTVV.

This clone was observed a single time. The rearrangement links TRBV10-1 to TRBJ2-7; TRBD1 might be the D (5 bases). Trimming left V 11 bases short and J 2 bases short, with 16 bases between. From germline, CDR1 is WNHNN and CDR2 SYGVQD (reference sequence). There are 13 residues in the CDR3. The CDR3 DNA is TGCGCCGGACAAGTCGAGACTGCCTACGAGCAGTACGTC. Translating gives CAGQVETAYEQYV.

V usage is TRBV19 and J usage is TRBJ1-2; 12 bases fit TRBD1. The CDR3 has 20 amino acids. From germline, CDR1 is LNHDA and CDR2 SQIVND (reference sequence). V lost 0 bases to trimming and J lost 8 bases; unmatched junction nucleotides: 19. The CDR3 is CASSIDTDTGTGGRHLGYTF. CDR3 bases: TGTGCCAGTAGTATAGACACCGATACCGGGACAGGGGGCCGTCATCTGGGCTACACCTTC.

This clone was detected once. The rearrangement uses TRBV29-1 and TRBJ1-2, with 10 bases that match TRBD1. CDR3 size: 15 residues. CDR1 is SQVTM, CDR2 ANQGSEA, per germline. J lost 8 bases, V lost 4 bases, and 13 bases had no gene match. In nucleotides, the CDR3 is TGCAGCGTTGGGGAGAGGGGGACAGGGGCTAAAGGCTACACCTTC. This codes for CSVGERGTGAKGYTF.

The table lists this clone with a few counts. This chain joins TRBV2 and TRBJ1-5; 7 nucleotides match TRBD1. CDR3 size: 12 residues. Germline-derived CDR1 and CDR2 are SNHLY and FYNNEI. V shed 5 bases and J 7 bases; nucleotides not matched to a gene: 2. CDR3 region: CASSRGQQPQHF. CDR3 nucleotides: TGTGCCAGCAGTAGGGGACAGCAGCCCCAGCATTTT.

The J gene is TRBJ2-2, the V gene TRBV3-1 (or the pseudogene TRBV3-2), with 10 bases aligning to TRBD1. Germline CDR1 LGHDT, CDR2 YNNKEL (reference sequence). The V and J ends lost 0 bases and 5 bases, in that order; junction bases with no gene match: 3. This CDR3 is built from 16 residues. The CDR3 here is CASSQDRGQGTGELFF. Here the CDR3 DNA reads TGTGCCAGCAGCCAAGATAGGGGACAGGGGACCGGGGAGCTGTTTTTT.

The gene calls are TRBV12-3 or TRBV12-4 and TRBJ1-5; tentatively, D is TRBD1 (6 bases). V was clipped by 1 base and J by 6 bases, with 7 bases between them. This CDR3 is built from 13 residues. CDR3 DNA: TGTGCCAGCAGTTTAGACAGGGTTCAGCCCCAGCATTTT. Its translation is CASSLDRVQPQHF.

This chain connects TRBV9 to TRBJ2-3, with 13 bases fitting TRBD2. This CDR3 is built from 16 residues. The V and J ends lost 4 bases and 5 bases, in that order; junction bases with no gene match: 7. Germline V gives CDR1 SGDLS, CDR2 YYNGEE. CDR3 region: CASSPPGLAGQDTQYF. CDR3 DNA: TGTGCCAGCAGCCCCCCGGGACTAGCGGGGCAAGATACGCAGTATTTT.

CDR3: CATSRVRAGAENGYTF. The CDR3 DNA is TGTGCCACCAGCAGAGTCCGGGCAGGGGCCGAGAATGGCTACACCTTC. The chain joins TRBV15 to TRBJ1-2; perhaps TRBD1 as D (6 bases). Germline loops: CDR1 LNHNV, CDR2 YYDKDF (reference sequence). V lost 1 base, J lost 6 bases, and 18 bases lay in between. This CDR3 region has 16 residues.

In DNA, the CDR3 is TGTGCCAGCAGCTCTCTCCGTAATCAGCCCCAGCATTTT. Translated: CASSSLRNQPQHF. The chain is built from TRBV7-2 and TRBJ1-5; unclear D gene. The CDR3 length is 13 residues. Trimming removed 4 bases from V and 4 bases from J, with 8 bases in between. Looked up from germline, CDR1 is SGHTA and CDR2 is FQGNSA.

A single count supports this clone. V and J are TRBV19 and TRBJ1-4, with unresolved D. V shed 7 bases and J shed 6 bases, with 21 bases lying between them. Germline V lookup: CDR1 LNHDA, CDR2 SQIVND (reference sequence). The CDR3 is 16 amino acids. The CDR3 nucleotides read TGTGCCAGTACCAGTGTCCAAGGAGTGGGTTATGAAAAACTGTTTTTT. Its translation is CASTSVQGVGYEKLFF.

V gene TRBV24-1 combines with J gene TRBJ2-3; no definite D call. The CDR3 runs 14 residues. Germline loops: CDR1 KGHDR, CDR2 SFDVKD. V was clipped by 5 bases and J by 2 bases, with 10 bases between them. As DNA, the CDR3 is TGTGCCACCAGTGCTCCCGACACCACAGATACGCAGTATTTT. Its protein product is CATSAPDTTDTQYF.